These 26 T cell receptor beta chains were all obtained from the same sample, sequenced in a study of cytomegalovirus exposure and HLA in healthy donors. The data were produced by immunoSEQ multiplex PCR, yet TCRdb's version contains in-frame clones alone and is incomplete. The sample includes 60,000 to 75,000 clones, 85% to 95% of them seen just once. The sample was PBMCs. The origin of the receptors is a young woman in good health and CMV-seropositive.

This chain connects TRBV2 to TRBJ1-6; possibly TRBD1 for D (5 bases). This CDR3 contains 15 residues. Looked up from germline, CDR1 is SNHLY and CDR2 is FYNNEI. V was shortened by 7 bases and J by 0 bases, with 10 bases between the two germline ends. In DNA form, the CDR3 reads TGTGCCAGCACTAGGGACTTCTCCTATAATTCACCCCTCCACTTT. Amino acid sequence: CASTRDFSYNSPLHF.

The V gene is TRBV28, the J gene TRBJ2-3, with D possibly matching TRBD2 (6 bases). This CDR3 has 17 amino acids. From germline, CDR1 is MDHEN and CDR2 SYDVKM. V was cut by 6 bases and J by 2 bases, with 21 bases left in between. CDR3: CASSPSSWGEVTDTQYF. CDR3 nucleotide sequence: TGTGCCAGCAGCCCTTCAAGCTGGGGGGAAGTCACAGATACGCAGTATTTT.

The chain carries TRBV5-1 and TRBJ1-2; TRBD1 matches at 9 bases. This CDR3 is 16 amino acids long. Germline V gene sequence: CDR1 SGHRS, CDR2 YFSETQ. The trim removed 4 bases at V and 2 bases at J, leaving 9 bases unmatched. DNA for the CDR3: TGCGCCAGCAGCCCAGGGGACAGGGAGGGAAACTATGGCTACACCTTC. Protein product: CASSPGDREGNYGYTF.

V gene TRBV15 combines with J gene TRBJ2-5; no clear D. CDR3 length: 14 amino acids. Germline V gene lookup returns CDR1 LNHNV and CDR2 YYDKDF (reference sequence). V was clipped by 1 base and J by 2 bases, with 8 bases between them. DNA of the CDR3: TGTGCCACCAGCAGAGTTTATCGGCAAGAGACCCAGTACTTC. Its protein product is CATSRVYRQETQYF.

The chain couples TRBV2 to TRBJ1-2, with D maybe TRBD1 (5 bases). V dropped 6 bases and J dropped 4 bases, with 15 bases sitting between them. In germline, CDR1 is SNHLY, CDR2 FYNNEI. The CDR3 covers 14 residues. Here the CDR3 reads CASRSPRERYGYTF. In nucleotides, the CDR3 is TGTGCCAGCAGATCGCCCAGGGAACGCTATGGCTACACCTTC.

V gene TRBV30 combines with J gene TRBJ2-4; perhaps TRBD2 as D (6 bases). Deletions cut 5 bases from V and 9 bases from J, with 8 bases between. The CDR3 loop spans 10 amino acids. CDR1 is GTSNPN, CDR2 SVGIG, per germline (reference sequence). CDR3 region: CAWGGSIQYF. CDR3 DNA sequence: TGTGCCTGGGGGGGGAGCATTCAGTACTTC.

The chain has TRBV6-1 and TRBJ2-1, with a tentative D call TRBD2 (5 bases). Germline CDR1 and CDR2: MNHNS and SASEGT. CDR3 size: 17 residues. V was pared by 2 bases and J by 6 bases, with 20 bases between. CDR3 amino acids: CASSERLSASIPNEQFF. CDR3 nucleotide sequence: TGTGCCAGCAGTGAAAGGCTTTCGGCTAGCATCCCCAATGAGCAGTTCTTC.

The V call is TRBV18, the J call TRBJ1-6; D remains unclear. From germline, CDR1 is KGHSH and CDR2 LQKENI. V lost 1 base and J lost 0, with 7 bases in between. The CDR3 totals 16 residues. The CDR3 DNA reads TGTGCCAGCTCACCACTCCAGTTCTCCTATAATTCACCCCTCCACTTT. Translation gives CASSPLQFSYNSPLHF.

This chain connects TRBV27 to TRBJ2-1, with unresolved D. The CDR3 extends over 14 amino acids. The V end lost 4 bases, the J end lost 8 bases, and 15 bases lay between the germline ends. The germline gives CDR1 MNHEY, CDR2 SMNVEV (reference sequence). CDR3 coding DNA: TGTGCCAGCAGTTCTATTGACACAACCGATGAGCAGTTCTTC. Translation gives CASSSIDTTDEQFF.

V gene TRBV18 combines with J gene TRBJ2-5, with D possibly matching TRBD1 (6 bases). Trimming left V 3 bases short and J 5 bases short, with 10 bases between. In germline, CDR1 is KGHSH, CDR2 LQKENI. CDR3 length: 13 amino acids. The CDR3 loop reads CASSPGRGETQYF. CDR3 in DNA: TGTGCCAGCTCACCGGGAAGGGGGGAGACCCAGTACTTC.

The rearrangement uses TRBV6-5 and TRBJ2-1; D remains ambiguous. Trimming cost V 5 bases and J 0 bases, with 8 bases left between them. Looked up from germline, CDR1 is MNHEY and CDR2 is SVGAGI. The CDR3 consists of 14 residues. The CDR3 nucleotides are TGTGCCAGCAGTCGTTCGCGCTCCTACAATGAGCAGTTCTTC. Amino acids: CASSRSRSYNEQFF.

This chain connects TRBV4-1 to TRBJ2-5; 13 positions match TRBD2. The germline V gene encodes CDR1 MGHRA and CDR2 YSYEKL. The CDR3 runs to 16 residues. V shed 3 bases, J shed 5 bases, and the junction held 6 bases outside the gene matches. The CDR3 loop reads CASSQGLAGFFETQYF. CDR3 nucleotide sequence: TGCGCCAGCAGCCAGGGACTAGCGGGATTTTTCGAGACCCAGTACTTC.

This rearrangement joins TRBV25-1 to TRBJ2-1; 9 bases are shared with TRBD2. V dropped 4 bases and J dropped 5; count of bases not matched to a gene: 3. The CDR3 sequence is 14 residues long. From germline, CDR1 is MGHDK and CDR2 SYGVNS. CDR3 in DNA: TGTGCCAGCAGTGTTCTAGCGGGGCACAATGAGCAGTTCTTC. Protein sequence: CASSVLAGHNEQFF. The variable domain in full, with the rest retrieved from reference TRBV25-1 and TRBJ2-1, is EADIYQTPRYLVIGTGKKITLECSQTMGHDKMYWYQQDPGMELHLIHYSYGVNSTEKGDLSSESTVSRIRTEHFPLTLESARPSHTSQYLCASSVLAGHNEQFFGPGTRLTVL.

V gene TRBV19 combines with J gene TRBJ1-5, with D perhaps TRBD1 (5 bases). CDR1 is LNHDA and CDR2 is SQIVND in the germline V gene (reference sequence). Trimming took 4 bases from V and 5 from J, leaving 18 bases between them. CDR3 length: 16 amino acids. CDR3 coding DNA: TGTGCCAGTAGTAATTACGGACATAAAAATTATCAGCCCCAGCATTTT. Amino acids: CASSNYGHKNYQPQHF.

The V call is TRBV14, the J call TRBJ2-2; D gene uncertain. The V and J ends lost 1 base and 0 bases respectively, with 6 bases between them. The germline V gene encodes CDR1 SGHDN and CDR2 FVKESK. This CDR3 has 15 amino acids. CDR3 DNA sequence: TGTGCCAGCAGCCAAGGGCAGTCGAACACCGGGGAGCTGTTTTTT. Its protein product is CASSQGQSNTGELFF.

This sequence joins TRBV9 and TRBJ2-3; D remains ambiguous. The V end lost 0 bases, the J end lost 5 bases, and 10 bases lay between the germline ends. The CDR3 is 14 amino acids. CDR1 is SGDLS and CDR2 is YYNGEE in the germline V gene. The CDR3 region is CASSVAGSGDTQYF. The CDR3 nucleotides are TGTGCCAGCAGCGTAGCTGGGTCGGGAGATACGCAGTATTTT. The variable domain in full, completed from reference TRBV9 and TRBJ2-3, reads DSGVTQTPKHLITATGQRVTLRCSPRSGDLSVYWYQQSLDQGLQFLIQYYNGEERAKGNILERFSAQQFPDLHSELNLSSLELGDSALYFCASSVAGSGDTQYFGPGTRLTVL.

The chain employs TRBV27 and TRBJ1-1, with D possibly TRBD1 on 5 matching bases. Germline-derived CDR1 and CDR2 are MNHEY and SMNVEV (reference sequence). Trimming took off 2 bases at V and 3 bases at J, with 13 bases between the two ends. The CDR3 has 15 amino acids. CDR3 nucleotide sequence: TGTGCCAGCAGTTTAAGGAGGGGCAAGGACACTGAAGCTTTCTTT. It codes for CASSLRRGKDTEAFF.

This chain joins TRBV14 and TRBJ2-5; 7 bases fit TRBD1. V lost 0 bases and J lost 4; bases outside the gene matches: 5. Germline loops: CDR1 SGHDN, CDR2 FVKESK. The CDR3 loop spans 15 amino acids. CDR3 sequence reads: CASSQEVGGRETQYF. CDR3 in DNA: TGTGCCAGCAGCCAAGAAGTAGGGGGCAGAGAGACCCAGTACTTC. Based on the CDR3 plus reference TRBV14 and TRBJ2-5, the full variable domain is EAGVTQFPSHSVIEKGQTVTLRCDPISGHDNLYWYRRVMGKEIKFLLHFVKESKQDESGMPNNRFLAERTGGTYSTLKVQPAELEDSGVYFCASSQEVGGRETQYFGPGTRLLVL.

The rearrangement joins TRBV11-2 to TRBJ1-2; 7 nucleotides line up with TRBD1. There are 14 residues in the CDR3. Germline trimming cut 8 bases from V and 11 bases from J; bases unmatched to any gene: 17. The germline V gene has CDR1 SGHAT and CDR2 FQNNGV. Here the CDR3 reads CASQPMRQGTRYTF. CDR3 in DNA: TGTGCCAGCCAGCCCATGCGACAGGGAACACGGTACACCTTC.

The chain employs TRBV7-2 and TRBJ1-5; TRBD1 matches at 7 bases. Germline CDR1 SGHTA, CDR2 FQGNSA. This CDR3 contains 15 residues. V was pared by 5 bases and J by 8 bases, with 12 bases of the junction left unmatched. The CDR3 here is CASSPGQALGEPQHF. The CDR3 nucleotides read TGTGCCAGCAGCCCCGGACAGGCCCTCGGGGAGCCCCAGCATTTT.

The chain couples TRBV5-4 to TRBJ1-1; D perhaps matches TRBD1 (6 bases). CDR3 length equals 15 residues. Germline V gene lookup returns CDR1 SGHNT and CDR2 YYREEE (reference sequence). Trimming removed 0 bases from V and 2 bases from J, with 11 bases in between. This CDR3 is CASSLGQGRNTEAFF. The DNA for the CDR3 is TGTGCCAGCAGCTTGGGTCAGGGGCGAAACACTGAAGCTTTCTTT. Using reference TRBV5-4 and TRBJ1-1 for the parts outside the CDR3, the full variable domain is ETGVTQSPTHLIKTRGQQVTLRCSSQSGHNTVSWYQQALGQGPQFIFQYYREEENGRGNFPPRFSGLQFPNYSSELNVNALELDDSALYLCASSLGQGRNTEAFFGQGTRLTVV.

This clone was recorded only once. The chain carries TRBV7-9 and TRBJ2-1; 11 bases align to TRBD1. CDR1 is SEHNR, CDR2 FQNEAQ, per germline (reference sequence). V trimming: 5 bases; J trimming: 6 bases; junction bases outside the gene matches: 9. The CDR3 extends over 16 amino acids. The CDR3 DNA reads as TGTGCCAGCAGCGGACAGGGGGCTCTTAAACCCAATGAGCAGTTCTTC. Amino acid sequence: CASSGQGALKPNEQFF.

The J gene is TRBJ2-7, the V gene TRBV9, with TRBD2 matching over 10 bases. Looked up from germline, CDR1 is SGDLS and CDR2 is YYNGEE. The junction had 6 bases not matched to a gene; V was cut back by 0 bases and J by 3 bases. This CDR3 is built from 16 residues. The CDR3 reads CASSVEALAGDYEQYF. The CDR3 DNA follows: TGTGCCAGCAGCGTAGAAGCTCTAGCGGGGGACTACGAGCAGTACTTC.

The chain uses TRBV18 and TRBJ2-2, with TRBD1 matching over 12 bases. V lost 4 bases and J lost 4; bases outside the gene matches: 7. The CDR3 contains 17 residues. Germline CDR1 reads KGHSH; CDR2 reads LQKENI. The CDR3 DNA reads TGTGCCAGCTCACAGCCGGGACAGGGGGCTCTCACCGGGGAGCTGTTTTTT. Translated, it gives CASSQPGQGALTGELFF.

This clone appeared once. V and J are TRBV5-1 and TRBJ2-5; TRBD2 might be the D (6 bases). The CDR3 has 15 amino acids. Germline lookup yields CDR1 SGHRS and CDR2 YFSETQ. Trimming cost V 0 bases and J 5 bases, with 14 bases left between them. The CDR3 here is CASSLGTGVAETQYF. The CDR3 DNA reads as TGCGCCAGCAGCTTGGGGACGGGAGTTGCGGAGACCCAGTACTTC.

The chain joins TRBV18 to TRBJ2-5; weak D call: TRBD2 (6 bases). V was pared by 3 bases and J by 4 bases, with 6 bases between. The CDR3 is 12 amino acids. Germline V gives CDR1 KGHSH, CDR2 LQKENI. In nucleotides, the CDR3 is TGTGCCAGCTCACCCGGGGGAGAGACCCAGTACTTC. This encodes CASSPGGETQYF.